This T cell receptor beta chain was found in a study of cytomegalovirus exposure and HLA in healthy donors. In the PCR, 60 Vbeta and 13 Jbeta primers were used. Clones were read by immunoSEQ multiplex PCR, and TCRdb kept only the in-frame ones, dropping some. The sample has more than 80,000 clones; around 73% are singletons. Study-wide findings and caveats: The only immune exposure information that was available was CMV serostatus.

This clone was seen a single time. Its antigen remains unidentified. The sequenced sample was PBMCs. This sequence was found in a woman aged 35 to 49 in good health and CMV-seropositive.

CDR3 nucleotides: TGCGCCAGCAGCAACAGGGAAGAGACCCAGTACTTC. It yields the protein CASSNREETQYF. This chain joins TRBV5-1 and TRBJ2-5, with a tentative D call TRBD1 (6 bases). CDR3 length equals 12 residues. V shed 4 bases and J shed 3 bases, with 7 bases lying between them. Germline values: CDR1 SGHRS, CDR2 YFSETQ.